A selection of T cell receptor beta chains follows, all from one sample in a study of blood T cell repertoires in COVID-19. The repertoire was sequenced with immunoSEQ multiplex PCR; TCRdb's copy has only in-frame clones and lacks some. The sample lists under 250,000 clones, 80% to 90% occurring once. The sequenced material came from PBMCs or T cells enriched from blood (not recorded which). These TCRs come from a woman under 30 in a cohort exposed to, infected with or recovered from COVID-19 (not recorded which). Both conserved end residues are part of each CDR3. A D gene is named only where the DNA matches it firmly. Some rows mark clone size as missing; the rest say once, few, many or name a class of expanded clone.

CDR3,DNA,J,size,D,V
CASSLRGQGAPGANVLTF,TGTGCCAGCAGCTTAAGGGGACAGGGGGCGCCTGGGGCCAACGTCCTGACTTTC,TRBJ2-6,-,TRBD1,TRBV7-2
CASSPGQGSDTQYF,TGCGCCAGCAGTCCGGGACAGGGCTCAGATACGCAGTATTTT,TRBJ2-3,-,TRBD1,TRBV10-1
CASSSSTQNTEAFF,TGTGCCAGTAGTTCCTCGACACAAAACACTGAAGCTTTCTTT,TRBJ1-1,-,-,TRBV19
CASSPGQISTDTQYF,TGTGCCAGCTCACCGGGACAGATTAGCACAGATACGCAGTATTTT,TRBJ2-3,once,TRBD1,TRBV18
CASSVCRVSLLGYTF,TGCGCCAGCAGCGTCTGCAGGGTAAGCTTGCTTGGCTACACCTTC,TRBJ1-2,-,-,TRBV5-1
CASSLASGGTYGYTF,TGTGCCAGCAGCTTGGCTTCAGGGGGGACCTATGGCTACACCTTC,TRBJ1-2,few,TRBD1,TRBV5-5
CASSPGTSGRVVFF,TGTGCCAGCAGTCCCGGGACTAGCGGGAGGGTGGTGTTCTTC,TRBJ2-1,-,TRBD2,TRBV27
CASRGGNTGELFF,TGCGCCAGCAGGGGGGGGAACACCGGGGAGCTGTTTTTT,TRBJ2-2,-,-,TRBV10-1
CASSPRGRLASDNEQFF,TGTGCCAGCTCACCTCGAGGTCGACTAGCGAGCGACAATGAGCAGTTCTTC,TRBJ2-1,-,TRBD2,TRBV18
CASSYSEGSMYF,TGTGCCAGCAGTTACTCTGAAGGGAGTATGTACTTC,TRBJ2-7,-,-,TRBV6-6
CASIWQGFPSPLHF,TGTGCCAGCATTTGGCAGGGGTTCCCTTCACCCCTCCACTTT,TRBJ1-6,few,-,TRBV28
CASSSTQNYGYTF,TGTGCCAGCAGTTCGACACAGAACTATGGCTACACCTTC,TRBJ1-2,-,-,TRBV11-1
CASSLGQGGEKLFF,TGTGCCAGCAGCCTAGGACAGGGAGGAGAAAAACTGTTTTTT,TRBJ1-4,-,TRBD1,TRBV9
CASSQRTSGTDTQYF,TGTGCCAGCAGCCAGAGGACTAGCGGCACAGATACGCAGTATTTT,TRBJ2-3,few,TRBD2,TRBV4-2
CASSLAGGYTF,TGTGCCAGCAGTTTAGCCGGGGGCTACACCTTC,TRBJ1-2,-,-,TRBV12-3/TRBV12-4
CASSLADSLTYEQYF,TGTGCCAGCAGCTTAGCAGACAGCCTCACCTACGAGCAGTACTTC,TRBJ2-7,-,-,TRBV7-9
CASSLMVVGSNTIYF,TGCGCCAGCAGCTTGATGGTCGTCGGGAGTAACACCATATATTTT,TRBJ1-3,-,-,TRBV5-1
CASKPNSMNTEAFF,TGTGCCAGTAAACCCAATAGCATGAACACTGAAGCTTTCTTT,TRBJ1-1,-,-,TRBV19
CASREPQTGISGYTF,TGTGCCAGCAGGGAGCCCCAGACAGGGATTAGCGGCTACACCTTC,TRBJ1-2,-,TRBD1,TRBV2
CASSSPMALSGDTQYF,TGTGCCAGCAGCTCCCCGATGGCCCTATCGGGAGATACGCAGTATTTT,TRBJ2-3,-,-,TRBV7-9
CASSAASGATYEQYF,TGTGCCAGCAGCGCCGCTAGCGGGGCAACCTACGAGCAGTACTTC,TRBJ2-7,-,TRBD2,TRBV9
CASSWGQGNTEAFF,TGTGCCAGCAGTTGGGGTCAGGGGAACACTGAAGCTTTCTTT,TRBJ1-1,-,-,TRBV2
CASTVQGASYNEQFF,TGTGCCAGTACCGTACAGGGGGCTTCCTACAATGAGCAGTTCTTC,TRBJ2-1,-,TRBD1,TRBV19
CASSNEGTSGVNEQFF,TGTGCCAGCAGCAACGAAGGGACTAGCGGGGTCAATGAGCAGTTCTTC,TRBJ2-1,-,TRBD2,TRBV11-3
CASSLLGLALNEQFF,TGTGCCAGCAGCTTACTGGGACTAGCGCTCAATGAGCAGTTCTTC,TRBJ2-1,-,TRBD2,TRBV11-2
CASSVGGSRTGSYGYTF,TGTGCCAGCAGCGTGGGGGGGTCAAGGACAGGGAGTTATGGCTACACCTTC,TRBJ1-2,-,TRBD1,TRBV5-6
CASSQVGASGSDNEQFF,TGTGCCAGCAGCCAAGTGGGGGCTAGCGGGAGCGACAATGAGCAGTTCTTC,TRBJ2-1,-,TRBD2,TRBV14
CASSRSMVTETQYF,TGTGCCAGCAGCCGTAGCATGGTAACAGAGACCCAGTACTTC,TRBJ2-5,-,-,TRBV11-3
CASTSGGTDTQYF,TGCGCCAGCACTAGCGGAGGCACAGATACGCAGTATTTT,TRBJ2-3,-,TRBD2,TRBV5-1
CASSLAGGSGNTIYF,TGCGCCAGCAGCTTGGCCGGGGGTAGTGGAAACACCATATATTTT,TRBJ1-3,-,-,TRBV5-1
CASSMTDNEQFF,TGTGCCAGCAGCATGACAGACAATGAGCAGTTCTTC,TRBJ2-1,few,-,TRBV6-5
CASTPQGISGNTIYF,TGTGCCAGCACGCCACAGGGGATCTCTGGAAACACCATATATTTT,TRBJ1-3,-,TRBD1,TRBV2
CSASDENYGYTF,TGCAGTGCTAGTGACGAGAACTATGGCTACACCTTC,TRBJ1-2,-,-,TRBV20-1
CASSQDEGVLTEAFF,TGTGCCAGCAGCCAAGATGAGGGAGTACTCACTGAAGCTTTCTTT,TRBJ1-1,-,-,TRBV4-2
CASSPQTGGEYGYTF,TGTGCCAGCAGCCCCCAGACAGGGGGCGAGTATGGCTACACCTTC,TRBJ1-2,-,TRBD1,TRBV7-6
CASSRTGDEKLFF,TGTGCCAGCTCACGTACAGGGGATGAAAAACTGTTTTTT,TRBJ1-4,-,TRBD1,TRBV18
CASSMGTLGNTEAFF,TGTGCCAGTAGCATGGGGACACTCGGGAACACTGAAGCTTTCTTT,TRBJ1-1,once,-,TRBV19
CASSLVVGGSGNEQFF,TGTGCCAGCAGCTTAGTAGTTGGGGGGTCGGGCAATGAGCAGTTCTTC,TRBJ2-1,-,-,TRBV7-9
CASSFPRRDEQYF,TGTGCCAGCAGCTTCCCCCGGAGGGACGAGCAGTACTTC,TRBJ2-7,-,-,TRBV11-2
CASSENPGGSYGYTF,TGTGCCAGCAGTGAAAATCCAGGGGGTAGCTATGGCTACACCTTC,TRBJ1-2,-,TRBD1,TRBV2
CASSETSGSDTGELFF,TGTGCCAGCAGCGAAACTAGCGGGAGTGACACCGGGGAGCTGTTTTTT,TRBJ2-2,-,TRBD2,TRBV11-2
CASSDGQGGNNSPLHF,TGCGCCAGCAGTGACGGACAGGGAGGGAATAATTCACCCCTCCACTTT,TRBJ1-6,-,TRBD1,TRBV5-1
CASSELLSTEAFF,TGTGCCAGCAGTGAGCTACTGAGCACTGAAGCTTTCTTT,TRBJ1-1,-,-,TRBV2
CAISESKGLAGAYEQYF,TGTGCCATCAGTGAGTCAAAAGGTCTAGCGGGGGCCTACGAGCAGTACTTC,TRBJ2-7,-,TRBD2,TRBV10-3
CASSDPLRTSGATDTQYF,TGTGCCAGCAGCGACCCACTTCGGACTAGCGGGGCCACAGATACGCAGTATTTT,TRBJ2-3,-,TRBD2,TRBV9